These T cell receptor beta chains were read from a single sample in a study of cytomegalovirus exposure and HLA in healthy donors. Using immunoSEQ multiplex PCR, the repertoire was profiled, and TCRdb retains in-frame clones only, with some absent. This repertoire comprises 130,000 or so clones; its ten largest clones make up 2.2%. Sequenced sample: PBMCs. These TCRs come from a woman between 18 and 30 years old in good health and CMV-seronegative. The CDR3 runs from the conserved cysteine through the conserved F or W. The order of the fields is CDR3 protein, CDR3 length, D gene, V gene, J gene. D genes are given only for firm matches.

cdr3_aa: CSVRGSGKRTQYF
cdr3_length: 13
d_call: -
v_call: TRBV29-1
j_call: TRBJ2-5

cdr3_aa: CASSRWAQETQYF
cdr3_length: 13
d_call: -
v_call: TRBV19
j_call: TRBJ2-5

cdr3_aa: CASSLTGTNEKLFF
cdr3_length: 14
d_call: -
v_call: TRBV11-2
j_call: TRBJ1-4

cdr3_aa: CASSLGTSGGSQETQYF
cdr3_length: 17
d_call: TRBD2
v_call: TRBV5-4
j_call: TRBJ2-5

cdr3_aa: CASSLLGGSWKTQYF
cdr3_length: 15
d_call: TRBD2
v_call: TRBV5-1
j_call: TRBJ2-5

cdr3_aa: CASSVGHLNTGELFF
cdr3_length: 15
d_call: -
v_call: TRBV5-1
j_call: TRBJ2-2

cdr3_aa: CASSEDAQREIDEQFF
cdr3_length: 16
d_call: TRBD2
v_call: TRBV7-9
j_call: TRBJ2-1

cdr3_aa: CATSRDNSLSNQPQHF
cdr3_length: 16
d_call: -
v_call: TRBV15
j_call: TRBJ1-5

cdr3_aa: CASSSTGLETQYF
cdr3_length: 13
d_call: TRBD1
v_call: TRBV5-4
j_call: TRBJ2-5

cdr3_aa: CASSLGQGTEAFF
cdr3_length: 13
d_call: -
v_call: TRBV7-9
j_call: TRBJ1-1

cdr3_aa: CASSHEEYRSSYEQYF
cdr3_length: 16
d_call: -
v_call: TRBV4-1
j_call: TRBJ2-7

cdr3_aa: CASSESKGYTEAFF
cdr3_length: 14
d_call: -
v_call: TRBV2
j_call: TRBJ1-1

cdr3_aa: CASSLRIGSEKLFF
cdr3_length: 14
d_call: -
v_call: TRBV5-1
j_call: TRBJ1-4

cdr3_aa: CATSAGGGNEKLFF
cdr3_length: 14
d_call: -
v_call: TRBV15
j_call: TRBJ1-4

cdr3_aa: CASSFGGTGSSGNTIYF
cdr3_length: 17
d_call: -
v_call: TRBV5-1
j_call: TRBJ1-3

cdr3_aa: CASSLVAPKANYGYTF
cdr3_length: 16
d_call: -
v_call: TRBV7-2
j_call: TRBJ1-2

cdr3_aa: CASSPGGRFGYTF
cdr3_length: 13
d_call: -
v_call: TRBV28
j_call: TRBJ1-2

cdr3_aa: CASSLGTGGNNEQFF
cdr3_length: 15
d_call: TRBD1
v_call: TRBV11-2
j_call: TRBJ2-1

cdr3_aa: CASRWAGVSTDTQYF
cdr3_length: 15
d_call: TRBD2
v_call: TRBV6-1
j_call: TRBJ2-3

cdr3_aa: CASSLGGLGVETQYF
cdr3_length: 15
d_call: TRBD2
v_call: TRBV11-1
j_call: TRBJ2-5

cdr3_aa: CSVGTSGPGDTQYF
cdr3_length: 14
d_call: TRBD2
v_call: TRBV29-1
j_call: TRBJ2-3

cdr3_aa: CASSYPQGENGYTF
cdr3_length: 14
d_call: TRBD1
v_call: TRBV6-6
j_call: TRBJ1-2